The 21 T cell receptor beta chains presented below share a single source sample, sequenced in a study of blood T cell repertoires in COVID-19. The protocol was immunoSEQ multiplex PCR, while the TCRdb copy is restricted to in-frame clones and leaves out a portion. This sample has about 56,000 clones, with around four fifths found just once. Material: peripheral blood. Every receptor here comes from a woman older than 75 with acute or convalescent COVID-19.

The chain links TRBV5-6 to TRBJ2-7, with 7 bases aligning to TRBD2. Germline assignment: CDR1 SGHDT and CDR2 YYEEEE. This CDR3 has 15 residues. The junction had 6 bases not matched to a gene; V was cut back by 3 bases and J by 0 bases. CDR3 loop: CASSSWGGSSYEQYF. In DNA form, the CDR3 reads TGTGCCAGCAGCTCCTGGGGGGGTAGCTCCTACGAGCAGTACTTC.

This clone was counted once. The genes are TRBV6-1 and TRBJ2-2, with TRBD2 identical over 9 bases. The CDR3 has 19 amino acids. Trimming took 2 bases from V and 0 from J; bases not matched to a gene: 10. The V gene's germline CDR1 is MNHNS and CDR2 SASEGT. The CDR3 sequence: CASSERAGGQVTNTGELFF. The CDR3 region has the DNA TGTGCCAGCAGTGAACGGGCGGGGGGGCAGGTTACGAACACCGGGGAGCTGTTTTTT.

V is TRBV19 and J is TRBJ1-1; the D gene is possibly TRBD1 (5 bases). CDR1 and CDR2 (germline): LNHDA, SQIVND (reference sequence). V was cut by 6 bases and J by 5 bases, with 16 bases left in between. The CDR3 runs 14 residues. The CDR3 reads CASSLPGGRTEAFF. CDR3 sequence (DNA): TGTGCCAGTAGCCTCCCGGGGGGACGGACTGAAGCTTTCTTT. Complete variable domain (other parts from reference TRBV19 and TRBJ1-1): DGGITQSPKYLFRKEGQNVTLSCEQNLNHDAMYWYRQDPGQGLRLIYYSQIVNDFQKGDIAEGYSVSREKKESFPLTVTSAQKNPTAFYLCASSLPGGRTEAFFGQGTRLTVV.

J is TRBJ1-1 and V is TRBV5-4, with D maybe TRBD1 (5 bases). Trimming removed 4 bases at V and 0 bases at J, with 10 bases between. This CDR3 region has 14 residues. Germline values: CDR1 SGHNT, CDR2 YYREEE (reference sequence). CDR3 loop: CASSGGAMNTEAFF. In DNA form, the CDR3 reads TGTGCCAGCAGCGGCGGGGCTATGAACACTGAAGCTTTCTTT.

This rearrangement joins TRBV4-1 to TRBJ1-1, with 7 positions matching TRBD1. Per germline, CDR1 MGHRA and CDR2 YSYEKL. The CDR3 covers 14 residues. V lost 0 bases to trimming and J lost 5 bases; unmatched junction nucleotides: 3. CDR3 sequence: CASSQETGRTEAFF. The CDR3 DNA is TGCGCCAGCAGCCAAGAGACAGGGAGGACTGAAGCTTTCTTT.

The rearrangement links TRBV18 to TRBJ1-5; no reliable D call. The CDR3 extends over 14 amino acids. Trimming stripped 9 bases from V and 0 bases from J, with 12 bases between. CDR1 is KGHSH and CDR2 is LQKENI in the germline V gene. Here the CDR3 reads CASTTVYSNQPQHF. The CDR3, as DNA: TGTGCCAGTACAACAGTTTATAGCAATCAGCCCCAGCATTTT.

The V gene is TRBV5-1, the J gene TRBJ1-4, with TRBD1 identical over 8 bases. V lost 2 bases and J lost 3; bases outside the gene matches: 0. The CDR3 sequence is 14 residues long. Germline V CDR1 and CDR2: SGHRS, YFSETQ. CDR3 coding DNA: TGCGCCAGCAGCTTCAGGGGGCCTAATGAAAAACTGTTTTTT. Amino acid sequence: CASSFRGPNEKLFF.

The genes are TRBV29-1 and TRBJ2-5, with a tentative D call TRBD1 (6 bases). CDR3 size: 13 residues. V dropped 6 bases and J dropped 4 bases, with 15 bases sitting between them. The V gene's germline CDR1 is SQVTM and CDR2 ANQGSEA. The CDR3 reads CSVLSSRGETQYF. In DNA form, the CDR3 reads TGCAGCGTCTTATCCTCCAGGGGAGAGACCCAGTACTTC. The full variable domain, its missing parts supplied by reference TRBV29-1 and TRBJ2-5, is SAVISQKPSRDICQRGTSLTIQCQVDSQVTMMFWYRQQPGQSLTLIATANQGSEATYESGFVIDKFPISRPNLTFSTLTVSNMSPEDSSIYLCSVLSSRGETQYFGPGTRLLVL.

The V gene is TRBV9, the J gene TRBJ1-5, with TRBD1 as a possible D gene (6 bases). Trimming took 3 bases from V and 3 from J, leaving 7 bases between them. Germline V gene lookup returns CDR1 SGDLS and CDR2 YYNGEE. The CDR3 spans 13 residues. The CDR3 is CASSGTANQPQHF. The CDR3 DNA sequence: TGTGCCAGCAGCGGGACAGCCAATCAGCCCCAGCATTTT. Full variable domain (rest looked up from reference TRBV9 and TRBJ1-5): DSGVTQTPKHLITATGQRVTLRCSPRSGDLSVYWYQQSLDQGLQFLIQYYNGEERAKGNILERFSAQQFPDLHSELNLSSLELGDSALYFCASSGTANQPQHFGDGTRLSIL.

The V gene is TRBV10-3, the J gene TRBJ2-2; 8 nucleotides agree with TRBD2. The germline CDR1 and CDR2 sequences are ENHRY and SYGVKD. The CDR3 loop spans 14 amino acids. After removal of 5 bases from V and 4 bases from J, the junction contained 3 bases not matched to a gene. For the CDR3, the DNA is TGTGCCATCAGTCGGGGGGGCAGCACCGGGGAGCTGTTTTTT. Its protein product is CAISRGGSTGELFF.

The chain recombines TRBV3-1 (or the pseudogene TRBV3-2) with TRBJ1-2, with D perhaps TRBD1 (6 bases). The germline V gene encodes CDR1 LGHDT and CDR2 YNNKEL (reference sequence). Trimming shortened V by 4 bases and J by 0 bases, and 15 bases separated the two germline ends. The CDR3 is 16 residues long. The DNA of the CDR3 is TGTGCCAGCAGCCCCACGTGGGGGGGCTCTAACTATGGCTACACCTTC. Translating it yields CASSPTWGGSNYGYTF.

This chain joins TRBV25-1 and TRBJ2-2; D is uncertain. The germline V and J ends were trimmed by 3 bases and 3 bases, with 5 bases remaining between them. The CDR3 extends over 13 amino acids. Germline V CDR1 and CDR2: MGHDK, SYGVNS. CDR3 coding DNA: TGTGCCAGCAGTGAGGCCTACACCGGGGAGCTGTTTTTT. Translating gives CASSEAYTGELFF.

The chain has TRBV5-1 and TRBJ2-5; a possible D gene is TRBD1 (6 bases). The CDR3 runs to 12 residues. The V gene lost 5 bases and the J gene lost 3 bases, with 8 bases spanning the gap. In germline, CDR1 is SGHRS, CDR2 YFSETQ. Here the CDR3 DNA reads TGCGCCAGCAGTACAGGGAAAGAGACCCAGTACTTC. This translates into CASSTGKETQYF.

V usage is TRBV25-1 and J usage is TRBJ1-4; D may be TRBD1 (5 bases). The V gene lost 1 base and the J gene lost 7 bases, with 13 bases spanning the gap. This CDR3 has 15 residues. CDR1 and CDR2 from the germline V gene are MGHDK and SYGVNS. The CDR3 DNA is TGTGCCAGCAGTGAATTGCGGGGGGTTTTTGAAAAACTGTTTTTT. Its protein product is CASSELRGVFEKLFF.

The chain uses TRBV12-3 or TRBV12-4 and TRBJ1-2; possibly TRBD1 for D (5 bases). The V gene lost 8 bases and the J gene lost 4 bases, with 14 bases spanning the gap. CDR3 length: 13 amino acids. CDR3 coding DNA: TGTGCCAGCGAGCGGGGGGAAGGCTATGGCTACACCTTC. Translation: CASERGEGYGYTF.

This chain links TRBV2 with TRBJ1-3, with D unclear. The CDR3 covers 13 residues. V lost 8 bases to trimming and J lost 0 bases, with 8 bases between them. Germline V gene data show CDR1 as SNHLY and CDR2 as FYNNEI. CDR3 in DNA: TGTGCCAGCTCTCGCGACTCTGGAAACACCATATATTTT. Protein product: CASSRDSGNTIYF.

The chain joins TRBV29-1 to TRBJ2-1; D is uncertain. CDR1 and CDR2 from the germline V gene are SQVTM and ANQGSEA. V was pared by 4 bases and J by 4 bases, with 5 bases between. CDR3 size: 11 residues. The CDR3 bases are TGCAGCGTTGTGCAGTACAATGAGCAGTTCTTC. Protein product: CSVVQYNEQFF.

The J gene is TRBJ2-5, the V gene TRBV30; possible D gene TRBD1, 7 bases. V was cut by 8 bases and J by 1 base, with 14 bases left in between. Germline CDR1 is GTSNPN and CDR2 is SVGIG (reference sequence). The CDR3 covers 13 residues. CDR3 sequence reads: CASDRDFQETQYF. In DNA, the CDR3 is TGTGCCAGTGACAGGGACTTCCAAGAGACCCAGTACTTC.

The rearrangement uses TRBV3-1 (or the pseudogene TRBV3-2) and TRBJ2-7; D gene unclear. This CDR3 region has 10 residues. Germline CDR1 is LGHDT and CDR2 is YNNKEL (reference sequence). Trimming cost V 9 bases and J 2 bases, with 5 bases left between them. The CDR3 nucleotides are TGTGCCAGACAAACCTACGAGCAGTACTTC. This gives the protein CARQTYEQYF.

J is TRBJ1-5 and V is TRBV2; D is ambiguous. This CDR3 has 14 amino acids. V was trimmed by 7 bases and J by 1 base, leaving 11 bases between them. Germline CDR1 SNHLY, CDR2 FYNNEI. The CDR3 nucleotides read TGTGCCAGCAATATAGAATCAAGCAATCAGCCCCAGCATTTT. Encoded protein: CASNIESSNQPQHF.

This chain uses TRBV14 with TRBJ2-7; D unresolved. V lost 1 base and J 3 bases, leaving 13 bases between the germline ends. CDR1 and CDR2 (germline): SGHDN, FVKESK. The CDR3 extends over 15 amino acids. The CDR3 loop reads CASSQGVAEYYEQYF. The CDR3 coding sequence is TGTGCCAGCAGCCAAGGCGTCGCGGAATACTACGAGCAGTACTTC.